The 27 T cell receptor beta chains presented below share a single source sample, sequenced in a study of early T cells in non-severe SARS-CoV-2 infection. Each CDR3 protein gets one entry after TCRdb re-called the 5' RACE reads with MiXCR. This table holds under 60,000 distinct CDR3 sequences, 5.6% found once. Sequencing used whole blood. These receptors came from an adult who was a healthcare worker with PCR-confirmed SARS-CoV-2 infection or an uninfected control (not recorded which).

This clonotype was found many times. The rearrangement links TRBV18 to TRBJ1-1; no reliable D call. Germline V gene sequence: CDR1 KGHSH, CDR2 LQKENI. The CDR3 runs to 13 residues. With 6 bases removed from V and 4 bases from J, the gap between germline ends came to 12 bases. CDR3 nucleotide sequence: TGTGCCAGCTCTCCCTCAGGTCGCACTGAAGCTTTCTTT. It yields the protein CASSPSGRTEAFF.

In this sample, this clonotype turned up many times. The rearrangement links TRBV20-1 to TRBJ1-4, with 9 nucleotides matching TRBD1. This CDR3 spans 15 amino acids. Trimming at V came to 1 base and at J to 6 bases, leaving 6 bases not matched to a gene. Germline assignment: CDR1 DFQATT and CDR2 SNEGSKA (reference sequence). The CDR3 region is CSARGDRESYEKLFF. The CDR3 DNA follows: TGCAGTGCTAGAGGGGACAGGGAGTCTTATGAAAAACTGTTTTTT.

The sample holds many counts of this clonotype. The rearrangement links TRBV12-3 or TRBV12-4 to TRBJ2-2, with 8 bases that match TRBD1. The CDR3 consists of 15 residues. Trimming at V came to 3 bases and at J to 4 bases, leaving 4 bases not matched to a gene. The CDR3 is CASSFPTGGTGELFF. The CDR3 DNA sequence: TGTGCCAGCAGTTTTCCCACAGGGGGCACCGGGGAGCTGTTTTTT.

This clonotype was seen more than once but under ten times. The CDR3 DNA sequence: TGTGCCAGCAGCCTTAGGACAGGAGGCAACACCGGGGAGCTGTTTTTT. This translates into CASSLRTGGNTGELFF. The chain links TRBV3-1 to TRBJ2-2; 7 bases are a match to TRBD1. This CDR3 has 16 residues. The V gene end was trimmed by 4 bases and the J gene end by 2 bases; junction bases not matched to a gene: 7. Germline V gene sequence: CDR1 LGHDT, CDR2 YNNKEL (reference sequence).

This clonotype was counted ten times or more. Here the CDR3 DNA reads TGTGCCACCAGTGATTCGGGGGCCGGCCAGCATTTT. Protein product: CATSDSGAGQHF. The chain joins TRBV24-1 to TRBJ1-5, with TRBD1 as a possible D gene (6 bases). CDR3 length: 12 amino acids. Trimming cost V 2 bases and J 12 bases, with 10 bases left between them. The germline CDR1 and CDR2 sequences are KGHDR and SFDVKD.

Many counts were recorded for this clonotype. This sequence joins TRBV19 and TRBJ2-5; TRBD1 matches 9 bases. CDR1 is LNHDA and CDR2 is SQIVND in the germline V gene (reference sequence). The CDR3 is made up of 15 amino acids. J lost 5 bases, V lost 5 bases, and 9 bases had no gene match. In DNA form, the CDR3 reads TGTGCCAGTAGTCCCGGACAGGGGAAAGTTGAGACCCAGTACTTC. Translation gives CASSPGQGKVETQYF.

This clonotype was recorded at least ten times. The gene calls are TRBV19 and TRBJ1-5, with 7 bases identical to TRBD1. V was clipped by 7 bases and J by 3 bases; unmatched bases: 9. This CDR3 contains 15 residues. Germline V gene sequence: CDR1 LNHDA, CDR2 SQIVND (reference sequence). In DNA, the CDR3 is TGTGCCAGTAAGGGAGGGGGCCTGGCCAATCAGCCCCAGCATTTT. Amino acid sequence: CASKGGGLANQPQHF. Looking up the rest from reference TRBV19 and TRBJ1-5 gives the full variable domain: DGGITQSPKYLFRKEGQNVTLSCEQNLNHDAMYWYRQDPGQGLRLIYYSQIVNDFQKGDIAEGYSVSREKKESFPLTVTSAQKNPTAFYLCASKGGGLANQPQHFGDGTRLSIL.

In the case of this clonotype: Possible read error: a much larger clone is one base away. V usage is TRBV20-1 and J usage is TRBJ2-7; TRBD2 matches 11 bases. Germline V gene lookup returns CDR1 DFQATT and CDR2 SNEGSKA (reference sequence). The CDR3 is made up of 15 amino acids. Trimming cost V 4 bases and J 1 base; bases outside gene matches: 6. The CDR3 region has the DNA TGCAGTGCTATACCACGGACTAGCGGGTCCTACGAGCAGTACTTC. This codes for CSAIPRTSGSYEQYF.

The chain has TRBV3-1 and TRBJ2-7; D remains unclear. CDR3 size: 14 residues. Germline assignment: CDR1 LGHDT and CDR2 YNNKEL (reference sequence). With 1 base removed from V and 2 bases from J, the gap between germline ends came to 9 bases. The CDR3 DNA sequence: TGTGCCAGCAGCCAAGGGGGTTATGCCTACGAGCAGTACTTC. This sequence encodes CASSQGGYAYEQYF.

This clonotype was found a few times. Here the CDR3 DNA reads TGTGCCAGCACCCCGGGGGGGCCAGATACGCAGTATTTT. Its translation is CASTPGGPDTQYF. The chain recombines TRBV12-3 or TRBV12-4 with TRBJ2-3; 8 nucleotides agree with TRBD2. With V trimmed by 7 bases and J by 4 bases, 4 bases remained unmatched. This CDR3 region has 13 residues.

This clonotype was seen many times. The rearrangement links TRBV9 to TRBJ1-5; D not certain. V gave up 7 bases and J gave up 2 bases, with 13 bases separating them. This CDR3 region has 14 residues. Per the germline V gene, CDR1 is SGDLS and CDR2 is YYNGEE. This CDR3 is CASPRFLRNQPQHF. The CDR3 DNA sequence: TGTGCCAGCCCGAGATTTTTACGCAATCAGCCCCAGCATTTT.

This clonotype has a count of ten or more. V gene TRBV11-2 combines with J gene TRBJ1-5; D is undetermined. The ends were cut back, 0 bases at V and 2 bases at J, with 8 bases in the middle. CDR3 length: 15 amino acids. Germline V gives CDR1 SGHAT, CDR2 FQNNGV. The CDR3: CASSLDSLGNQPQHF. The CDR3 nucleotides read TGTGCCAGCAGCTTAGACTCATTAGGCAATCAGCCCCAGCATTTT. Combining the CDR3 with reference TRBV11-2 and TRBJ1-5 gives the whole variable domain EAGVAQSPRYKIIEKRQSVAFWCNPISGHATLYWYQQILGQGPKLLIQFQNNGVVDDSQLPKDRFSAERLKGVDSTLKIQPAKLEDSAVYLCASSLDSLGNQPQHFGDGTRLSIL.

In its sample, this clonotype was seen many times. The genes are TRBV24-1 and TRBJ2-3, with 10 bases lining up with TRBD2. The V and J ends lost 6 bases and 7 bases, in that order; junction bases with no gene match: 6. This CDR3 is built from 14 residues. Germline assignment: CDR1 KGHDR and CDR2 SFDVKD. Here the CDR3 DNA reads TGTGCCACCAGTACAGCGGGAGGGTCAAATACGCAGTATTTT. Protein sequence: CATSTAGGSNTQYF.

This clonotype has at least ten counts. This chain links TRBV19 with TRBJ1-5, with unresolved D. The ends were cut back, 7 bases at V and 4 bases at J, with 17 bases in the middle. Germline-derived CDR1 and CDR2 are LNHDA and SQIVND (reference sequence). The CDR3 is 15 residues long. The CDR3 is CASKSLLVPNQPQHF. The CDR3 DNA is TGTGCCAGTAAAAGCCTACTAGTCCCTAATCAGCCCCAGCATTTT.

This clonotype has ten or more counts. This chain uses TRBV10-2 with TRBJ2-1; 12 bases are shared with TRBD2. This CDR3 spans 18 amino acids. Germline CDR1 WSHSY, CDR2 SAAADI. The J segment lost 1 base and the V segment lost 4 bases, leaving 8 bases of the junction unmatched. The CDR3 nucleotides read TGCGCCAGCAGTGGGCCTAGCGGGAGGGCCCGTTCCTACAATGAGCAGTTCTTC. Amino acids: CASSGPSGRARSYNEQFF.

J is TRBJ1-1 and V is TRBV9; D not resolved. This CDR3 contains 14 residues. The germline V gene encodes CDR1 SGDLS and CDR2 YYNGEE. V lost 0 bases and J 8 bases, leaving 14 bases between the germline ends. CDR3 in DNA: TGTGCCAGCAGCGTAGAGTCCGGCGGAGGAGAAGCTTTCTTT. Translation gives CASSVESGGGEAFF.

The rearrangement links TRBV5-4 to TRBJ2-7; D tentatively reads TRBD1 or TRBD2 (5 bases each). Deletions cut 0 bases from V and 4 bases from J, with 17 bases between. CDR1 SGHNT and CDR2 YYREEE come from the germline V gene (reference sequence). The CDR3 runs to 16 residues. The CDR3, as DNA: TGTGCCAGCAGCTTGGAACTCTCGGGACCGACATACGAGCAGTACTTC. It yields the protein CASSLELSGPTYEQYF.

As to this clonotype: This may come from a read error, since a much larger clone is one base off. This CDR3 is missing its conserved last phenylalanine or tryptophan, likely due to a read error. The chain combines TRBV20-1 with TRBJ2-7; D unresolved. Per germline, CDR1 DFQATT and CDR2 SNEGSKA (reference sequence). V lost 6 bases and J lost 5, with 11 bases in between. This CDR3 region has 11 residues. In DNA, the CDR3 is TGCAGTGCGGCCCCATATGACGAGCAGTACTCC. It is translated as CSAAPYDEQYS.

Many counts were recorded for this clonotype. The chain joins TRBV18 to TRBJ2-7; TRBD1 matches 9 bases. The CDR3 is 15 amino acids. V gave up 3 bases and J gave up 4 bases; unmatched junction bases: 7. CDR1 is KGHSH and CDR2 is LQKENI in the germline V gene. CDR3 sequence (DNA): TGTGCCAGCTCACCCTCACAGGGGGCCGAGTACGAGCAGTACTTC. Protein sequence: CASSPSQGAEYEQYF.

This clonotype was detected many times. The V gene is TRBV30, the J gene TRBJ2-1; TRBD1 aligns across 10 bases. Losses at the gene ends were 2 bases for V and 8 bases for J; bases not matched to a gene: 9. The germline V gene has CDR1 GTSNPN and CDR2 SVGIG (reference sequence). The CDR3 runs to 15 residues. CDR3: CAWSPSDRGVDEQFF. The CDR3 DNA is TGTGCCTGGAGTCCTTCGGACAGGGGGGTAGATGAGCAGTTCTTC.

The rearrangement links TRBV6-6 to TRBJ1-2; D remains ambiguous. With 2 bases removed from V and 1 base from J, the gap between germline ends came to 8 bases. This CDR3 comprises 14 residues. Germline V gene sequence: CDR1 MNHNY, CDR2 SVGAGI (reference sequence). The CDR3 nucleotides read TGTGCCAGCAGTTACGGGGAAGTTAACTATGGCTACACCTTC. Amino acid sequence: CASSYGEVNYGYTF.

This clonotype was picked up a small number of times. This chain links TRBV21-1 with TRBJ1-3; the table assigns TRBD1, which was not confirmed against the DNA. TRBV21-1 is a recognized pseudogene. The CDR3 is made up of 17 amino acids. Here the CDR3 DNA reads TGTGCCACCCTGCGAGCAGGGGCCGCACCCTCTGGAAACACCATATATTTT. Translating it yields CATLRAGAAPSGNTIYF.

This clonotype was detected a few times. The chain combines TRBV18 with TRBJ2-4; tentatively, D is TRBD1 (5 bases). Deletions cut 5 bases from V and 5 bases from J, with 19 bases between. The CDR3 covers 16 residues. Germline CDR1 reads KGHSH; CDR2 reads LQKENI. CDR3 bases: TGTGCCAGCTCATCTTATTCTCAGGGATTCCAAAACATTCAGTACTTC. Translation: CASSSYSQGFQNIQYF.

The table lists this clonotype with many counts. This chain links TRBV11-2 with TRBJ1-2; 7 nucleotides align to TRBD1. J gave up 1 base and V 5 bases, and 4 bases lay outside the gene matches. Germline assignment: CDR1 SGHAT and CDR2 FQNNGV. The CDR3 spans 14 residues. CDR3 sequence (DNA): TGTGCCAGCAGCCTTACAGGGGTTAACTATGGCTACACCTTC. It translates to CASSLTGVNYGYTF. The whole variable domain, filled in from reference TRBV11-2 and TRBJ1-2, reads EAGVAQSPRYKIIEKRQSVAFWCNPISGHATLYWYQQILGQGPKLLIQFQNNGVVDDSQLPKDRFSAERLKGVDSTLKIQPAKLEDSAVYLCASSLTGVNYGYTFGSGTRLTVV.

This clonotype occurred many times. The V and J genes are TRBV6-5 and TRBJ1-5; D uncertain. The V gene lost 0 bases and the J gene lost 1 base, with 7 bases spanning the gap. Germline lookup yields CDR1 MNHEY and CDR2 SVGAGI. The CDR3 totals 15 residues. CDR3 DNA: TGTGCCAGCAGTTACTCTGGGTTGAGCAATCAGCCCCAGCATTTT. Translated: CASSYSGLSNQPQHF.

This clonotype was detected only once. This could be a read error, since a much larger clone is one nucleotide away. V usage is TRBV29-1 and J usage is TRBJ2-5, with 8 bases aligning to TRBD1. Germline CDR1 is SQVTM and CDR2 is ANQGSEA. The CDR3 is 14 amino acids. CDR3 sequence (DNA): TGCGGCGTCCAACGACAGGGGAGCTGGGAGACCCAGTACTTC. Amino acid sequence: CGVQRQGSWETQYF.

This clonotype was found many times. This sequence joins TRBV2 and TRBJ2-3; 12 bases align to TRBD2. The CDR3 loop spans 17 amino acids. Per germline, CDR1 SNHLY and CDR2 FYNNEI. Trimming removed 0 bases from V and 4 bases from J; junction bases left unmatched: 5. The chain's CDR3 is CASSEARASGRADTQYF. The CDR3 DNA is TGTGCCAGCAGTGAAGCGAGGGCTAGCGGGAGGGCAGATACGCAGTATTTT.